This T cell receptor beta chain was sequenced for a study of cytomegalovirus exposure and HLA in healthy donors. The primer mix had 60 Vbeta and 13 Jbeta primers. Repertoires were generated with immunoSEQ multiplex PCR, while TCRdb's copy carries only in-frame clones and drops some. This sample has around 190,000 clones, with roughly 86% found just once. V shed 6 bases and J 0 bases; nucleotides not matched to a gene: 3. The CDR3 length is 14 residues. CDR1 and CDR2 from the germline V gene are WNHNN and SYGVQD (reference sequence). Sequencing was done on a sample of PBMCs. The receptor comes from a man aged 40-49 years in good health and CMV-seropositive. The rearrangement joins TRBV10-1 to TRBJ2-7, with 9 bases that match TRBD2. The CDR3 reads CASSSGGSSYEQYF. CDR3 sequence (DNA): TGCGCCAGCAGCAGCGGGGGGAGCTCCTACGAGCAGTACTTC.